This entry is about one TCR beta chain. Its target is not known. This sample was taken from a study of T cells in localized non-small cell lung cancer. CDR1 SGHNT and CDR2 YYREEE come from the germline V gene (reference sequence). This CDR3 is 11 amino acids long. Trimming took 4 bases from V and 7 from J, leaving 8 bases between them. The repertoire was sequenced with immunoSEQ multiplex PCR; TCRdb's copy has only in-frame clones and lacks some. Here the sample spans approximately 100,000 clones, roughly 93% being singletons. The study, taken as a whole, reports: Longer overall survival was associated with a higher density of T cells in the blood. A median roughly 57 of the top 100 tumor clones appeared in adjacent lung. Sequence data derive from only one tumor region, so heterogeneity remains possible. Uninvolved adjacent lung showed the highest T cell clonality, exceeding tumor.

The sample here was PBMCs, taken before any cancer treatment. This chain joins TRBV5-4 and TRBJ1-1; D call uncertain. The TCR originated in a woman aged 40-75 years with stage II squamous cell lung carcinoma. Here the CDR3 reads CASSLVDEAFF. The CDR3, as DNA: TGTGCCAGCAGCCTCGTCGATGAAGCTTTCTTT.